This passage covers 17 T cell receptor beta chains from one sample sequenced in a study of T-cell memory formation after mild COVID-19. Using its own MiXCR run on the 5' RACE reads, TCRdb lists one record per CDR3 protein. The sample has about 350,000 distinct CDR3 sequences, roughly 13% seen once; the top ten hold around a fifth. The sample taken for sequencing was PBMCs or a T cell subset sorted from them (not recorded which). Source of these receptors: a man aged 18 to 35 who had mild COVID-19 (a few samples of this study predate the infection). Cell type and time point are not known.

This clonotype was seen more than once but under ten times. The chain joins TRBV6-5 to TRBJ2-6, with TRBD1 matching over 7 bases. The germline V gene encodes CDR1 MNHEY and CDR2 SVGAGI. The CDR3 contains 18 residues. V gave up 0 bases and J gave up 0 bases; unmatched junction bases: 5. The CDR3 reads CASSYSGQPFSGANVLTF. The CDR3 DNA is TGTGCCAGCAGTTACTCGGGACAGCCCTTCTCTGGGGCCAACGTCCTGACTTTC.

This clonotype was picked up one time. The chain carries TRBV12-3 or TRBV12-4 and TRBJ2-5, with 7 bases that match TRBD1. V was clipped by 6 bases and J by 4 bases; unmatched bases: 11. This CDR3 is built from 15 residues. The CDR3 bases are TGTGCCAGCAGCCGACTGACAGGGTTGGGAGAGACCCAGTACTTC. Its protein is CASSRLTGLGETQYF.

V gene TRBV20-1 combines with J gene TRBJ2-3; maybe TRBD1 (6 bases). The V and J ends lost 0 bases and 4 bases respectively, with 14 bases between them. The length of the CDR3 is 15 residues. Germline V CDR1 and CDR2: DFQATT, SNEGSKA (reference sequence). The CDR3 coding sequence is TGCAGTGCTAGAGACGGCAGGGGTGTCGCAGATACGCAGTATTTT. Encoded protein: CSARDGRGVADTQYF.

This clonotype was seen only a few times. This sequence joins TRBV28 and TRBJ1-5, with 10 nucleotides matching TRBD1. V lost 7 bases to trimming and J lost 5 bases; unmatched junction nucleotides: 5. The CDR3 contains 14 residues. Germline loops: CDR1 MDHEN, CDR2 SYDVKM. CDR3 sequence: CASTYGQGDQPQHF. The CDR3 DNA follows: TGTGCCAGCACATACGGACAGGGGGATCAGCCCCAGCATTTT.

There are a few counts of this clonotype. One end of the junction fails to match germline, which may point to a read error. The chain carries TRBV7-9 and TRBJ2-1, with 9 nucleotides matching TRBD1. The CDR3 runs to 13 residues. Looked up from germline, CDR1 is SEHNR and CDR2 is FQNEAQ (reference sequence). This chain's CDR3 is CASSLLGGTGKTF. The CDR3 DNA follows: TGTGCCAGCAGCCTCCTTGGGGGGACAGGGAAAACCTTC.

This clonotype was counted between two and nine times. This chain links TRBV6-6 with TRBJ1-3, with 8 bases identical to TRBD1. CDR1 is MNHNY, CDR2 SVGAGI, per germline (reference sequence). There are 17 residues in the CDR3. V lost 1 base, J lost 0 bases, and 5 bases stayed unmatched. The CDR3 loop reads CASSYLVTGGSGNTIYF. CDR3 sequence (DNA): TGTGCCAGCAGTTACTTGGTAACAGGGGGCTCTGGAAACACCATATATTTT.

This clonotype was recorded at least ten times. The chain is built from TRBV5-1 and TRBJ2-2; D remains unclear. CDR3 size: 16 residues. The germline V gene encodes CDR1 SGHRS and CDR2 YFSETQ. With 0 bases removed from V and 3 bases from J, the gap between germline ends came to 12 bases. The CDR3 DNA is TGCGCCAGCAGCTTGGCAGTGTTCGTCGACACCGGGGAGCTGTTTTTT. It encodes CASSLAVFVDTGELFF.

In its sample, this clonotype was seen once. The chain joins TRBV3-1 to TRBJ2-1; 9 bases line up with TRBD2. J lost 6 bases, V lost 7 bases, and 1 base had no gene match. From germline, CDR1 is LGHDT and CDR2 YNNKEL (reference sequence). The CDR3 consists of 12 residues. The CDR3 spells CASKAGGNEQFF. CDR3 coding DNA: TGTGCCAGCAAAGCGGGGGGCAATGAGCAGTTCTTC.

The rearrangement links TRBV9 to TRBJ2-4, with 8 bases aligning to TRBD1. The CDR3 covers 15 residues. After removal of 4 bases from V and 7 bases from J, the junction contained 10 bases not matched to a gene. CDR1 and CDR2 (germline): SGDLS, YYNGEE. CDR3 loop: CASSYRGVVWNIQYF. The CDR3 DNA is TGTGCCAGCAGCTACAGGGGGGTGGTATGGAACATTCAGTACTTC.

The chain carries TRBV5-1 and TRBJ1-3, with D uncertain. V shed 1 base and J shed 2 bases, with 16 bases lying between them. The germline V gene encodes CDR1 SGHRS and CDR2 YFSETQ. CDR3 length equals 17 residues. The CDR3 DNA reads TGCGCCAGCAGCTTGAGTGCGACCGGGGTTCCTGGAAACACCATATATTTT. This translates into CASSLSATGVPGNTIYF.

The rearrangement links TRBV20-1 to TRBJ2-7; D not resolved. V was clipped by 5 bases and J by 0 bases, with 11 bases between them. This CDR3 has 13 amino acids. Germline lookup yields CDR1 DFQATT and CDR2 SNEGSKA (reference sequence). The CDR3 DNA reads TGCAGTGCTTTCACACTGAGCTCCTACGAGCAGTACGTC. Protein: CSAFTLSSYEQYV.

DNA for the CDR3: TGTGCCAGCAGTGACAGGGCTTGGAACACTGAAGCTTTCTTT. The encoded protein is CASSDRAWNTEAFF. V gene TRBV2 combines with J gene TRBJ1-1, with a weak D call TRBD1 (5 bases). The V gene lost 3 bases and the J gene lost 1 base, with 9 bases spanning the gap. CDR1 SNHLY and CDR2 FYNNEI come from the germline V gene. The CDR3 extends over 14 amino acids. Together with reference TRBV2 and TRBJ1-1, the CDR3 gives the full variable domain: EPEVTQTPSHQVTQMGQEVILRCVPISNHLYFYWYRQILGQKVEFLVSFYNNEISEKSEIFDDQFSVERPDGSNFTLKIRSTKLEDSAMYFCASSDRAWNTEAFFGQGTRLTVV.

The CDR3 DNA sequence: TGCGCCAGCAGCCCCTACAGGGTCACAGATACGCAGTATTTT. It encodes CASSPYRVTDTQYF. The chain uses TRBV5-1 and TRBJ2-3; D perhaps matches TRBD1 (6 bases). V was shortened by 4 bases and J by 2 bases, with 11 bases between the two germline ends. Germline assignment: CDR1 SGHRS and CDR2 YFSETQ. The CDR3 totals 14 residues.

V usage is TRBV21-1 and J usage is TRBJ2-7; the table's D call, TRBD1, has no DNA check behind it. TRBV21-1 is deemed a pseudogene. The CDR3 totals 14 residues. The CDR3 nucleotides are TGTGCCAGCAGCATGGACAGGGCCTCCTACGAGCAGTACTTC. It specifies CASSMDRASYEQYF.

This clonotype was detected only a few times. The chain is built from TRBV4-2 and TRBJ2-3; D gene uncertain. The CDR3 length is 14 residues. Trimming pared 0 bases from V and 2 bases from J, leaving 6 bases between. Germline values: CDR1 LGHNA, CDR2 YNFKEQ. Here the CDR3 reads CASSQDPHTDTQYF. The CDR3 DNA is TGTGCCAGCAGCCAAGATCCCCACACAGATACGCAGTATTTT.

Written as DNA, the CDR3 is TGTGCCAGCAGTTTTGGGGGCCCCGAGACCCAGTACTTC. Translation: CASSFGGPETQYF. The V gene is TRBV12-3 or TRBV12-4, the J gene TRBJ2-5, with a possible D match to TRBD1 (6 bases). The CDR3 covers 13 residues. Trimming took off 3 bases at V and 5 bases at J, with 10 bases between the two ends.

In this sample, this clonotype turned up a few times. The junction departs from the called germline gene at one end, perhaps through a read error. The chain links TRBV7-7 to TRBJ2-5; 9 positions agree with TRBD1. This CDR3 is 14 amino acids long. The V gene's germline CDR1 is SSHAT and CDR2 FNYEAQ (reference sequence). The CDR3 DNA is TGTGCTAGCAGCACGGGGACAGGGCAAGAGACCCAGTACTTC. It specifies CASSTGTGQETQYF.